This T cell receptor (beta chain) was captured by sequencing in a study of control samples from healthy donors and cancer patients. This CDR3 contains 12 residues. Trimming shortened V by 5 bases and J by 11 bases, and 14 bases separated the two germline ends. Germline V lookup: CDR1 SGHNT, CDR2 YENEEA. Some clones are missing from TCRdb's copy, which holds only in-frame ones; the method was immunoSEQ multiplex PCR. This sample has approximately 100,000 clones, with roughly 89% found just once. The rearrangement links TRBV11-3 to TRBJ2-3, with D perhaps TRBD1 or TRBD2 (5 bases each). Sequenced material: PBMCs. This receptor was obtained from a man in his fifties or sixties with lung cancer. The CDR3 loop reads CASSPDRDRQYF. CDR3 sequence (DNA): TGTGCCAGCAGCCCCGACCGGGACCGGCAGTATTTT.